This T cell receptor beta chain was captured in a study of T cells after yellow fever vaccination. The CDR3 is made up of 13 amino acids. Trimming cost V 8 bases and J 1 base, with 11 bases left between them. One entry per CDR3 protein, called by TCRdb with MiXCR from the 5' RACE reads. The sample lists 300,000 to 350,000 distinct CDR3 sequences, around 4.5% seen once, with roughly a fifth in the top ten. The chain recombines TRBV12-3 or TRBV12-4 with TRBJ1-1, with D hard to call. Sample: PBMCs, taken 15 days after the yellow fever booster vaccination. The TCR comes from a man between 18 and 29 years old who received the YFV17D yellow fever vaccine. The CDR3 nucleotides are TGTGCCAGCCGCCCTAGCGGGAACACTGAAGCTTTCTTT. It is translated as CASRPSGNTEAFF.